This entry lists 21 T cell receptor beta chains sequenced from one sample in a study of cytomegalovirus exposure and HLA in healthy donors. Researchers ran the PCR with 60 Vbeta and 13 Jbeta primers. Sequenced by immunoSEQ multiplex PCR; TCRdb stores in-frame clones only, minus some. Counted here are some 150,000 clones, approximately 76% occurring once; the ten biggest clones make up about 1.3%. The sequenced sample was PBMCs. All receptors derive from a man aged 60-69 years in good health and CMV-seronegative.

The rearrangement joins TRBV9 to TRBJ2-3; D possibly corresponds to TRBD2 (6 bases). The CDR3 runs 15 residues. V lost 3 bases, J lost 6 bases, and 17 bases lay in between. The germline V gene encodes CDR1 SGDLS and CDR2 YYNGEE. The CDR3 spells CASSAGLSGGDTQYF. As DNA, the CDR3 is TGTGCCAGCAGCGCAGGACTAAGCGGAGGGGATACGCAGTATTTT.

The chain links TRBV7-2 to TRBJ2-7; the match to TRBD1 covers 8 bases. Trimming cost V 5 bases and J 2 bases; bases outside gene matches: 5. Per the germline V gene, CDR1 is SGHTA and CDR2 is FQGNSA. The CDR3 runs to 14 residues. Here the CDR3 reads CASSAGQGPYEQYF. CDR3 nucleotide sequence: TGTGCCAGCAGCGCAGGACAGGGCCCCTACGAGCAGTACTTC.

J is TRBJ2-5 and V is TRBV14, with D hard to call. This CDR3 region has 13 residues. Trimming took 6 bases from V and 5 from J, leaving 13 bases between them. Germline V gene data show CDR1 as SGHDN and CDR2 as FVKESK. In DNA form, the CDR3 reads TGTGCCAGCAGTCGGAGCTGGCGGGAGACCCAGTACTTC. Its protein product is CASSRSWRETQYF. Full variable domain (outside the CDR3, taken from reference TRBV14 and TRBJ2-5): EAGVTQFPSHSVIEKGQTVTLRCDPISGHDNLYWYRRVMGKEIKFLLHFVKESKQDESGMPNNRFLAERTGGTYSTLKVQPAELEDSGVYFCASSRSWRETQYFGPGTRLLVL.

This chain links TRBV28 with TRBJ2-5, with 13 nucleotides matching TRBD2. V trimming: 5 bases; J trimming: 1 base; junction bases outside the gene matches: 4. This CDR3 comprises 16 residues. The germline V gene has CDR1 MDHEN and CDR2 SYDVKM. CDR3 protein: CASSQGLAGTQETQYF. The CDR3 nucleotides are TGTGCCAGCAGTCAGGGACTAGCGGGAACCCAAGAGACCCAGTACTTC. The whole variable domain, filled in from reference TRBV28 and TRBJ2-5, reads DVKVTQSSRYLVKRTGEKVFLECVQDMDHENMFWYRQDPGLGLRLIYFSYDVKMKEKGDIPEGYSVSREKKERFSLILESASTNQTSMYLCASSQGLAGTQETQYFGPGTRLLVL.

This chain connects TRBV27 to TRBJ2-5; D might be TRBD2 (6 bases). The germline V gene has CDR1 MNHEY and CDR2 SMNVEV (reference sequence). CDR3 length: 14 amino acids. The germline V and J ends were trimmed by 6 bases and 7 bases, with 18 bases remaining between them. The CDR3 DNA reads TGTGCCAGCAGGCGGGGTAGCTCGATGGGGACCCAGTACTTC. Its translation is CASRRGSSMGTQYF.

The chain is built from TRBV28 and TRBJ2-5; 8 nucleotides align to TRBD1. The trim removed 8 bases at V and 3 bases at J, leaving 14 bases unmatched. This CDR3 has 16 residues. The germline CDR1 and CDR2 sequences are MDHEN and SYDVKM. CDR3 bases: TGTGCCAGCTCTCATCAACTAGAGACAGGGGAAGAGACCCAGTACTTC. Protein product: CASSHQLETGEETQYF. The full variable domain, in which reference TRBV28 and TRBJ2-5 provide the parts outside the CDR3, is DVKVTQSSRYLVKRTGEKVFLECVQDMDHENMFWYRQDPGLGLRLIYFSYDVKMKEKGDIPEGYSVSREKKERFSLILESASTNQTSMYLCASSHQLETGEETQYFGPGTRLLVL.

The CDR3 coding sequence is TGTGCCAGCATTTTACGGACAGAAGAGACCCAGTACTTC. It is translated as CASILRTEETQYF. The genes are TRBV6-1 and TRBJ2-5; perhaps TRBD1 as D (6 bases). V was trimmed by 7 bases and J by 3 bases, leaving 12 bases between them. Germline V lookup: CDR1 MNHNS, CDR2 SASEGT. This CDR3 is built from 13 residues.

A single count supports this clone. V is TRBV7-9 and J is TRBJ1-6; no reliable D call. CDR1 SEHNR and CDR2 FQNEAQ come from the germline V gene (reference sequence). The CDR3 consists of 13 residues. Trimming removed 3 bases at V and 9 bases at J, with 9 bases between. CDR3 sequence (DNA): TGTGCCAGCAGCTTCGAAGGGAGTTCACCCCTCCACTTT. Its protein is CASSFEGSSPLHF.

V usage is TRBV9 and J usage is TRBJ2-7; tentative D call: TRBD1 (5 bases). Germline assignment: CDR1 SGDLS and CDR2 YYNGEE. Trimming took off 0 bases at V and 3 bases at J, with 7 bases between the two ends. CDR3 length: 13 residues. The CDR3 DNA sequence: TGTGCCAGCAGCGTAGGACAGTTCTACGAGCAGTACTTC. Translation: CASSVGQFYEQYF.

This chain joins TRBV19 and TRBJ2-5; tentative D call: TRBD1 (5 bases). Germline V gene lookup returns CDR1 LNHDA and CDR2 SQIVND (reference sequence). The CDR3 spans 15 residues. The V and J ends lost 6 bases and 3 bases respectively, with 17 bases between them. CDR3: CASRTEEGREETQYF. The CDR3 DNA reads TGTGCCAGTAGGACCGAAGAAGGCAGGGAAGAGACCCAGTACTTC.

The CDR3 region has the DNA TGTGCCAGCAGTCGCCGACTAGCGGGGGGGGGTTACGAGCAGTACTTC. Amino acids: CASSRRLAGGGYEQYF. The genes are TRBV27 and TRBJ2-5; 14 bases line up with TRBD2. The J call may be faulty, since TRBJ2-7 better matches the DNA end. Germline assignment: CDR1 MNHEY and CDR2 SMNVEV (reference sequence). The CDR3 runs to 16 residues.

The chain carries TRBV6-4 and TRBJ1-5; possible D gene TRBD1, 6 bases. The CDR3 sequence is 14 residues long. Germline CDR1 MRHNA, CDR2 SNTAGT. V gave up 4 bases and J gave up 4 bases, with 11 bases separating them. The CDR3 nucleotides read TGTGCCAGCAGTGCCGACGGACAGAATCAGCCCCAGCATTTT. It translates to CASSADGQNQPQHF.

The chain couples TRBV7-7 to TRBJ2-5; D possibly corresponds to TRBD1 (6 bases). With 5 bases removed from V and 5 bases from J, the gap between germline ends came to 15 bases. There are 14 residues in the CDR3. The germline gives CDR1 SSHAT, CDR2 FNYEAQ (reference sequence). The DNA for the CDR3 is TGTGCCAGCAGCCCCCAGGGGCATGGGGAGACCCAGTACTTC. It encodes CASSPQGHGETQYF.

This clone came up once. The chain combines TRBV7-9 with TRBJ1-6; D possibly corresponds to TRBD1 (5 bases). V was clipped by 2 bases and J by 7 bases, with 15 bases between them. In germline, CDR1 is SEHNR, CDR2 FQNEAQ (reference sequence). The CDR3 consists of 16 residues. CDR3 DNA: TGTGCCAGCAGCTTACGGCCCCGGGGGGAGAATTCACCCCTCCACTTT. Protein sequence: CASSLRPRGENSPLHF. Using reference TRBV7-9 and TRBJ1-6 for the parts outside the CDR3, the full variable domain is DTGVSQNPRHKITKRGQNVTFRCDPISEHNRLYWYRQTLGQGPEFLTYFQNEAQLEKSRLLSDRFSAERPKGSFSTLEIQRTEQGDSAMYLCASSLRPRGENSPLHFGNGTRLTVT.

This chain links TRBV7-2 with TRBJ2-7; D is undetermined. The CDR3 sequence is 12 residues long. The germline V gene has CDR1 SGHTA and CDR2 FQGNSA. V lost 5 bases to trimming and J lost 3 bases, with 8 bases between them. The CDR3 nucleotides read TGTGCCAGCAGCCAAAGCCGCTACGAGCAGTACTTC. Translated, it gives CASSQSRYEQYF.

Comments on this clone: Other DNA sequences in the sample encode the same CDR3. The CDR3 loop reads CASSGPLADPSTDTQYF. CDR3 DNA sequence: TGCGCCAGCAGCGGGCCCTTAGCGGATCCCAGCACAGATACGCAGTATTTT. V and J are TRBV5-1 and TRBJ2-3, with D possibly matching TRBD2 (6 bases). Germline V CDR1 and CDR2: SGHRS, YFSETQ. The CDR3 contains 17 residues. The V end was cut by 4 bases, the J end by 0 bases, with 18 bases between.

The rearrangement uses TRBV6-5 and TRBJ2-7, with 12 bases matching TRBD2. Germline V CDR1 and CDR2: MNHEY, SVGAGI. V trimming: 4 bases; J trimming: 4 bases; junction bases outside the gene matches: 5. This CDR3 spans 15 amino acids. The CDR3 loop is CASSFTLAGGYEQYF. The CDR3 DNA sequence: TGTGCCAGCAGTTTCACGCTAGCGGGAGGGTACGAGCAGTACTTC.

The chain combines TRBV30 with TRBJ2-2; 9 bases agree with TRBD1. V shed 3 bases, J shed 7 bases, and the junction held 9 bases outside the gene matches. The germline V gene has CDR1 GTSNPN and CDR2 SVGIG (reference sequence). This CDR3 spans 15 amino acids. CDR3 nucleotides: TGTGCCTGGAGACCGCACAGGGGGCATGGCGGGGAGCTGTTTTTT. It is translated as CAWRPHRGHGGELFF.

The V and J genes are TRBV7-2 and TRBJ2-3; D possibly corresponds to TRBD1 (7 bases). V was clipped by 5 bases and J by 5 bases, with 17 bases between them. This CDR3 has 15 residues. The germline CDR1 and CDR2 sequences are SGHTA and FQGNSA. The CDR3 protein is CASSLLQGRGDTQYF. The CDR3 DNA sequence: TGTGCCAGCAGCCTATTACAGGGGCGGGGAGATACGCAGTATTTT.

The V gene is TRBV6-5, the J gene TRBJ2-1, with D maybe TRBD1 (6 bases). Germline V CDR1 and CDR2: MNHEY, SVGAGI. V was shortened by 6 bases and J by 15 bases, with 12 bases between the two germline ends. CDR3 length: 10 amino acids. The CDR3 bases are TGTGCCAGCAGCACGGCAGGGGTGTTCTTC. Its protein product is CASSTAGVFF.

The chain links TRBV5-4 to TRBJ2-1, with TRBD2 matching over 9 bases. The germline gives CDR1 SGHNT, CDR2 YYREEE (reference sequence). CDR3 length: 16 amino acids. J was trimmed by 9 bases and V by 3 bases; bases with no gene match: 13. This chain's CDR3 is CASSYGVSGRGSEQFF. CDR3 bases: TGTGCCAGCAGCTACGGTGTTAGCGGGAGAGGCAGTGAGCAGTTCTTC. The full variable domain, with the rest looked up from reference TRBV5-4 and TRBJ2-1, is ETGVTQSPTHLIKTRGQQVTLRCSSQSGHNTVSWYQQALGQGPQFIFQYYREEENGRGNFPPRFSGLQFPNYSSELNVNALELDDSALYLCASSYGVSGRGSEQFFGPGTRLTVL.